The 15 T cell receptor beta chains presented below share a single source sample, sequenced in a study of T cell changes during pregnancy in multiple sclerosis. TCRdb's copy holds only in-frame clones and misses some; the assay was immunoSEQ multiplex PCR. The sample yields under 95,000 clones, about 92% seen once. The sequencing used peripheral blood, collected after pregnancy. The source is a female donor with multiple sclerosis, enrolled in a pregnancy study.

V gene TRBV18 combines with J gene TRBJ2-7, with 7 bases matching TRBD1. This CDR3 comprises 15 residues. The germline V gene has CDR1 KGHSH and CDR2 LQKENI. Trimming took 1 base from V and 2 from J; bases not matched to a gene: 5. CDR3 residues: CASSPRQGTPYEQYF. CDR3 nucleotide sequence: TGTGCCAGCTCACCACGACAGGGCACCCCCTACGAGCAGTACTTC.

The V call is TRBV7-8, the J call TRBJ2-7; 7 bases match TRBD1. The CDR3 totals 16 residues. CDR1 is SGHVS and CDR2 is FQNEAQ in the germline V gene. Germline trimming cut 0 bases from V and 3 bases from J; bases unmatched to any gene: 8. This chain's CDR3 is CASSLADGTVHYEQYF. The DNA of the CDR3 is TGTGCCAGCAGCTTAGCGGACGGGACAGTTCACTACGAGCAGTACTTC.

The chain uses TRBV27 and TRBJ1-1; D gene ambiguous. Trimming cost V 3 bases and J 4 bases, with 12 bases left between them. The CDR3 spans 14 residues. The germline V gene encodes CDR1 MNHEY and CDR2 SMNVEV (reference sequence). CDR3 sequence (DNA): TGTGCCAGCAGTTTGCTTTCCACTCCCACTGAAGCTTTCTTT. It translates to CASSLLSTPTEAFF.

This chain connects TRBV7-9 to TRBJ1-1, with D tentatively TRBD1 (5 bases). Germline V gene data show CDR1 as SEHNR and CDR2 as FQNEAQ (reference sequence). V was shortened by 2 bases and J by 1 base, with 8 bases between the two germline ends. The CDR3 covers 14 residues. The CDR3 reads CASSLNTGNTEAFF. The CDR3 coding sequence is TGTGCCAGCAGCTTAAATACAGGGAACACTGAAGCTTTCTTT.

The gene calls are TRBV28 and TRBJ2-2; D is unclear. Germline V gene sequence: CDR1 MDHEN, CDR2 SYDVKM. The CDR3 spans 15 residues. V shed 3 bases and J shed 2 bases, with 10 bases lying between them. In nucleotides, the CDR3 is TGTGCCAGCAGTTTGCAGCAGGCTAACACCGGGGAGCTGTTTTTT. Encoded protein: CASSLQQANTGELFF.

CDR3 in DNA: TGTGCCAGCAGCCCACAGCGGGGGGACACCGGGGAGCTGTTTTTT. As protein: CASSPQRGDTGELFF. This rearrangement joins TRBV7-9 to TRBJ2-2; 9 bases align to TRBD2. This CDR3 spans 15 amino acids. V trimming: 5 bases; J trimming: 3 bases; junction bases outside the gene matches: 4. Germline V gives CDR1 SEHNR, CDR2 FQNEAQ (reference sequence).

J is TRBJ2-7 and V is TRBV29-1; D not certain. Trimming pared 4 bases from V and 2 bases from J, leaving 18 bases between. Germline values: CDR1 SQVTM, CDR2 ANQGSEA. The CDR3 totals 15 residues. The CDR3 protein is CSVGPSEAAAYEQYF. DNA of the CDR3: TGCAGCGTTGGCCCCTCAGAGGCAGCCGCCTACGAGCAGTACTTC.

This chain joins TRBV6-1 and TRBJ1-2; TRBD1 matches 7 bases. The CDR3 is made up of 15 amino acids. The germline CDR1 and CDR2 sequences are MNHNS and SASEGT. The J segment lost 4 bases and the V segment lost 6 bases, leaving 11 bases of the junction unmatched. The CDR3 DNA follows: TGTGCCAGCAGGGAACGACAGGGTCTAAGCTATGGCTACACCTTC. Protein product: CASRERQGLSYGYTF.

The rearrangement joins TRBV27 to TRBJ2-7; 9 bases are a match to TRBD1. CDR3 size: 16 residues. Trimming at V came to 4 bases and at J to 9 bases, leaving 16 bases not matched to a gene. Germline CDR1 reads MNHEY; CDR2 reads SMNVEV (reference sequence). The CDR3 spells CASSSDGTGIFVGQYF. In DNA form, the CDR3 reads TGTGCCAGCAGTTCGGACGGGACAGGGATTTTTGTGGGGCAGTACTTC.

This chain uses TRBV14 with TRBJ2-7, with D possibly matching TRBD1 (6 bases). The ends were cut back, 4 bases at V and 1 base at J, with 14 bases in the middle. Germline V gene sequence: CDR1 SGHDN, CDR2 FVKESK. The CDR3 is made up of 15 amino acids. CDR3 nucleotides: TGTGCCAGCAGCCTTCAGGGGTCTCCTTCCTACGAGCAGTACTTC. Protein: CASSLQGSPSYEQYF.

CDR3 region: CASSLLGTVNQQYF. The CDR3 DNA reads as TGTGCCAGCAGCCTCCTGGGGACTGTAAACCAGCAGTACTTC. The chain links TRBV14 to TRBJ2-7; tentatively, D is TRBD2 (6 bases). Germline values: CDR1 SGHDN, CDR2 FVKESK. V gave up 4 bases and J gave up 8 bases, with 18 bases separating them. This CDR3 comprises 14 residues.

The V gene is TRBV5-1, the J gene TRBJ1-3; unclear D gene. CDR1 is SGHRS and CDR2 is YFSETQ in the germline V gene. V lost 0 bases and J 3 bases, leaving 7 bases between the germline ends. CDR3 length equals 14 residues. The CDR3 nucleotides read TGCGCCAGCAGCTTGGGGTCAGATGGAAACACCATATATTTT. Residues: CASSLGSDGNTIYF.

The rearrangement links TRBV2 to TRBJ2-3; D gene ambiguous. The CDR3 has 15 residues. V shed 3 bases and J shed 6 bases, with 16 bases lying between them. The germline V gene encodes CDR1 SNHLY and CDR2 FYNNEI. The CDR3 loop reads CASSDVQVIADTQYF. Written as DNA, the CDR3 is TGTGCCAGCAGTGATGTCCAGGTGATCGCTGATACGCAGTATTTT.

The DNA for the CDR3 is TGTGCCACCGGACTAGGCCTCACCGGGGAGCTGTTTTTT. Residues: CATGLGLTGELFF. V and J are TRBV15 and TRBJ2-2; 7 bases map to TRBD2. V shed 8 bases and J 4 bases; nucleotides not matched to a gene: 4. The CDR3 loop spans 13 amino acids. Germline CDR1 LNHNV, CDR2 YYDKDF (reference sequence).

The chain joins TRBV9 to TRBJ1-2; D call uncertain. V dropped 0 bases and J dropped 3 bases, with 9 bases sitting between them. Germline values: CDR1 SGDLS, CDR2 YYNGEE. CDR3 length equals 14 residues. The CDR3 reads CASSVGAGHYGYTF. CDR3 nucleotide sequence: TGTGCCAGCAGCGTAGGGGCAGGCCACTATGGCTACACCTTC.